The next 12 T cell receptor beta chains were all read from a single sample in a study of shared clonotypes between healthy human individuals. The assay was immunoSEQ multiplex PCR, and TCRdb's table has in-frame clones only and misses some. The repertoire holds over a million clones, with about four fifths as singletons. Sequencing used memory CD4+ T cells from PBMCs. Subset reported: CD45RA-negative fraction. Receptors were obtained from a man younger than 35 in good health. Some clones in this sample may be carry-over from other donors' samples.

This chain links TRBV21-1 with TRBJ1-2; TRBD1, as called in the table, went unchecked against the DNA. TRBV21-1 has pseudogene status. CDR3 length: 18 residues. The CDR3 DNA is TGTGCCAACAGGAATTTGGGACAGGGGTTCTCCTTTAACTATGGCTACACCTTC. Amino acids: CANRNLGQGFSFNYGYTF.

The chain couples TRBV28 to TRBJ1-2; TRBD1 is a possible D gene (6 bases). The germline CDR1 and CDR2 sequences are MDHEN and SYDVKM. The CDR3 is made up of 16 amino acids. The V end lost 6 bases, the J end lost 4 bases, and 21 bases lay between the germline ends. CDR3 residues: CASSPPVRQAFYGYTF. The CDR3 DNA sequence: TGTGCCAGCAGCCCCCCGGTACGACAGGCGTTCTATGGCTACACCTTC.

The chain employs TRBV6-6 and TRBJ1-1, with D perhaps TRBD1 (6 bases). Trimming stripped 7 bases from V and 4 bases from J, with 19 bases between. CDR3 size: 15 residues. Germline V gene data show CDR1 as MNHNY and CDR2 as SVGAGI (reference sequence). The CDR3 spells CASNQPGGLGTEAFF. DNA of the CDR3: TGTGCCAGCAATCAACCCGGGGGGCTAGGCACTGAAGCTTTCTTT.

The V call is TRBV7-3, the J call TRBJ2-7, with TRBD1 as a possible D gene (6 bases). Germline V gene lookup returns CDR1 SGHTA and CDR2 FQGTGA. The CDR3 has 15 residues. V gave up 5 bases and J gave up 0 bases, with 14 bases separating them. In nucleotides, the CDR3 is TGTGCCAGCAGCCCGGGCAGGGGCCTCTCCTACGAGCAGTACTTC. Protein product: CASSPGRGLSYEQYF.

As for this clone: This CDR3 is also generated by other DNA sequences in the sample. In DNA, the CDR3 is TGCGCCAGCAGCTCGGGACAGGGAGCCTACAATGAGCAGTTCTTC. This sequence encodes CASSSGQGAYNEQFF. This chain links TRBV5-1 with TRBJ2-1; 9 positions match TRBD1. Per the germline V gene, CDR1 is SGHRS and CDR2 is YFSETQ. This CDR3 is built from 15 residues. The ends lost 3 bases at V and 2 bases at J; junction bases unmatched: 3.

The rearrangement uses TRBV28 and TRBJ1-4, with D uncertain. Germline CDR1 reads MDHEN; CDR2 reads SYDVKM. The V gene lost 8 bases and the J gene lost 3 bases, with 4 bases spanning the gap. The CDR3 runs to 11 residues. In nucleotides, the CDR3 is TGTGCCAGCTCATCTAATGAAAAACTGTTTTTT. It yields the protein CASSSNEKLFF.

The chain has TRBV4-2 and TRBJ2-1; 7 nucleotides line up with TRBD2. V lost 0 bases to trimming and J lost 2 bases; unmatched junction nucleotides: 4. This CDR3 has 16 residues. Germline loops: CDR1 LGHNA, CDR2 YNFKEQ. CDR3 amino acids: CASSQDPSGAYNEQFF. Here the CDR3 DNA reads TGTGCCAGCAGCCAAGATCCTAGCGGCGCCTACAATGAGCAGTTCTTC.

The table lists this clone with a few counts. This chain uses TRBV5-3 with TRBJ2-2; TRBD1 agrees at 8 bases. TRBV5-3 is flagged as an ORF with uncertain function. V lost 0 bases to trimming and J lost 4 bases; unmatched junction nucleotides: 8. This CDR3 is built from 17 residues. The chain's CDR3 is CARSLAPTGDRTGELFF. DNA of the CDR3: TGTGCCAGAAGCTTGGCCCCGACAGGGGATCGCACCGGGGAGCTGTTTTTT.

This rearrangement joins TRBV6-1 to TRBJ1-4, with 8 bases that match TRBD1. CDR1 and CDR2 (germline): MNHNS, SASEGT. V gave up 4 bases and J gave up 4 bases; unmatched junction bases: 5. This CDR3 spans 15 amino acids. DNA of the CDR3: TGTGCCAGCAGTGCAAGGACAGGGCGTAATGAAAAACTGTTTTTT. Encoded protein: CASSARTGRNEKLFF.

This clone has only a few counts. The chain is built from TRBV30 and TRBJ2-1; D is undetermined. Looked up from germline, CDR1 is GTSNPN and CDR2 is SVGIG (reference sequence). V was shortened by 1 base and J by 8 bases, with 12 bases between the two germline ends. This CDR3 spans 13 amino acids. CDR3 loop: CAWSAGHVHEQFF. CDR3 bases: TGTGCCTGGAGTGCTGGTCATGTCCATGAGCAGTTCTTC.

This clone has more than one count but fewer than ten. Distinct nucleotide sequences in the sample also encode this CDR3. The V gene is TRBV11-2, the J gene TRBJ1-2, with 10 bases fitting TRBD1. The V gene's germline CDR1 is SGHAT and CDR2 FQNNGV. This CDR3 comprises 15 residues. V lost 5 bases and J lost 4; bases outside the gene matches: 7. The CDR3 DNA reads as TGTGCCAGCAGCCCCTTGACAGGGGGCAGCTATGGCTACACCTTC. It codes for CASSPLTGGSYGYTF.

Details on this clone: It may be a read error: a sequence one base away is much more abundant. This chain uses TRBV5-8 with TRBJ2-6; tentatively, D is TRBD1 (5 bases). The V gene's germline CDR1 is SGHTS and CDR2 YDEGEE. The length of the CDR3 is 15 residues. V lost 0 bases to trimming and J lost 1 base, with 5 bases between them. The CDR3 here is CASSLAGSGANVLTF. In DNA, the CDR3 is TGTGCCAGCAGCTTGGCAGGGTCTGGGGCCAACGTCCTGACTTTC.